This T cell receptor (beta chain) was identified during a study of T-cell reconstitution after alpha-beta-depleted transplantation in children. With respect to this clonotype: Because the CDR3 is missing its conserved closing phenylalanine or tryptophan, this is likely a read error.

Between the trimmed V and J ends, which lost 6 bases and 1 base, there was a span of 18 bases. This CDR3 is built from 16 residues. Using unique molecular identifiers, the investigators prepared the TCRbeta library. TCRdb redid the calling of the PCR reads with MiXCR, one entry per CDR3 protein. The top ten clones hold 3.5% to 5% of a sample with approximately 590,000 distinct CDR3 sequences, 8% to 11% of them seen once. The sample consisted of PBMCs from the stem cell graft donor, taken from the stem cell graft. The sequence derives from a human donor who donated a stem cell graft to a child with acute myeloid leukemia. The chain uses TRBV12-3 or TRBV12-4 and TRBJ2-5, with unresolved D. The CDR3: CASSQPALAAQETQYL. For the CDR3, the DNA is TGTGCCAGCAGCCAACCCGCGCTCGCGGCCCAAGAGACCCAGTACCTC.